The next 30 T cell receptor beta chains were all read from a single sample in a study of CD8 T cells in Susac syndrome. Random hexamers served to reverse transcribe about 0.5 to 1 ug RNA. One entry per CDR3 protein results from TCRdb running MiXCR on the immunoSEQ multiplex PCR reads. The sample holds 250,000 to 300,000 distinct CDR3 sequences, about 91% seen once. Sequenced input: CD8+ T cells from PBMCs. The origin of the receptors is a human donor with multiple sclerosis.

The chain recombines TRBV7-9 with TRBJ2-2; D uncertain. V was shortened by 6 bases and J by 4 bases, with 18 bases between the two germline ends. The CDR3 loop spans 16 amino acids. CDR1 is SEHNR and CDR2 is FQNEAQ in the germline V gene (reference sequence). The CDR3 sequence: CASRDRRDSGTGELFF. For the CDR3, the DNA is TGTGCCAGCAGGGATCGAAGGGATTCGGGCACCGGGGAGCTGTTTTTT. The entire variable domain, with the rest obtained from reference TRBV7-9 and TRBJ2-2, is as follows: DTGVSQNPRHKITKRGQNVTFRCDPISEHNRLYWYRQTLGQGPEFLTYFQNEAQLEKSRLLSDRFSAERPKGSFSTLEIQRTEQGDSAMYLCASRDRRDSGTGELFFGEGSRLTVL.

CDR3 DNA: TGCAGTGCTAGAGTACAGGCCAGCCTGAACACTGAAGCTTTCTTT. Translating it yields CSARVQASLNTEAFF. This chain connects TRBV20-1 to TRBJ1-1; TRBD1 is a possible D gene (5 bases). Looked up from germline, CDR1 is DFQATT and CDR2 is SNEGSKA (reference sequence). V dropped 1 base and J dropped 0 bases, with 12 bases sitting between them. The CDR3 runs to 15 residues.

The chain links TRBV19 to TRBJ2-1; unclear D gene. CDR3 length equals 13 residues. Per germline, CDR1 LNHDA and CDR2 SQIVND (reference sequence). Trimming stripped 1 base from V and 7 bases from J, with 8 bases between. CDR3: CASSIGVRNEQFF. The DNA for the CDR3 is TGTGCCAGTAGTATAGGGGTCCGAAATGAGCAGTTCTTC.

This rearrangement joins TRBV25-1 to TRBJ1-1; TRBD1 is a possible D gene (5 bases). V was cut by 1 base and J by 6 bases, with 12 bases left in between. This CDR3 spans 14 amino acids. Germline CDR1 is MGHDK and CDR2 is SYGVNS. CDR3 loop: CASSESWQGAEAFF. The DNA for the CDR3 is TGTGCCAGCAGTGAATCCTGGCAGGGCGCTGAAGCTTTCTTT.

The chain combines TRBV5-1 with TRBJ1-4; D possibly corresponds to TRBD1 (6 bases). Germline CDR1 reads SGHRS; CDR2 reads YFSETQ. With 2 bases removed from V and 11 bases from J, the gap between germline ends came to 13 bases. The CDR3 covers 13 residues. CDR3 sequence reads: CASSFGQGQKLFF. As DNA, the CDR3 is TGCGCCAGCAGCTTCGGTCAGGGGCAGAAACTGTTTTTT.

On this clonotype: One end of the junction fails to match germline, which may point to a read error. J is TRBJ1-3 and V is TRBV18; possible D gene TRBD1, 5 bases. This CDR3 region has 17 residues. Germline loops: CDR1 KGHSH, CDR2 LQKENI. The CDR3 is CASSRLEGLHSENTIYF. The CDR3 bases are TGTGCCAGCTCACGCCTAGAGGGGTTACACTCTGAAAACACCATATATTTT.

This clonotype was detected a few times. V gene TRBV2 combines with J gene TRBJ2-3; no clear D gene. The CDR3 loop spans 14 amino acids. Per germline, CDR1 SNHLY and CDR2 FYNNEI. V lost 3 bases, J lost 2 bases, and 9 bases lay in between. CDR3 bases: TGTGCCAGCAGTGATCCGGGCTCCACAGATACGCAGTATTTT. It is translated as CASSDPGSTDTQYF.

This chain connects TRBV27 to TRBJ2-7; the match to TRBD2 covers 7 bases. V lost 4 bases and J lost 2; bases outside the gene matches: 8. Germline values: CDR1 MNHEY, CDR2 SMNVEV (reference sequence). The CDR3 has 15 amino acids. The CDR3 DNA reads as TGTGCCAGCAGTTGGCGACTAGCAGCAACCTACGAGCAGTACTTC. Its translation is CASSWRLAATYEQYF.

The V gene is TRBV9, the J gene TRBJ1-3; 9 bases align to TRBD1. The V and J ends lost 3 bases and 2 bases, in that order; junction bases with no gene match: 6. This CDR3 region has 16 residues. Per the germline V gene, CDR1 is SGDLS and CDR2 is YYNGEE. Written as DNA, the CDR3 is TGTGCCAGCAGCGCCTCCGGGACAGGGACTGGAAACACCATATATTTT. This sequence encodes CASSASGTGTGNTIYF. Filled out from reference TRBV9 and TRBJ1-3, the complete variable domain reads DSGVTQTPKHLITATGQRVTLRCSPRSGDLSVYWYQQSLDQGLQFLIQYYNGEERAKGNILERFSAQQFPDLHSELNLSSLELGDSALYFCASSASGTGTGNTIYFGEGSWLTVV.

The chain links TRBV6-2 or TRBV6-3 to TRBJ2-7; possibly TRBD2 for D (5 bases). V dropped 0 bases and J dropped 0 bases, with 9 bases sitting between them. CDR3 size: 15 residues. The V gene's germline CDR1 is MNHEY and CDR2 SVGEGT. In nucleotides, the CDR3 is TGTGCCAGCAGTTACTCGGAGGTCGACTCCTACGAGCAGTACTTC. Protein product: CASSYSEVDSYEQYF.

This sequence joins TRBV9 and TRBJ2-5; 10 nucleotides agree with TRBD1. V trimming: 5 bases; J trimming: 1 base; junction bases outside the gene matches: 11. The CDR3 runs to 17 residues. Germline loops: CDR1 SGDLS, CDR2 YYNGEE. The CDR3 DNA sequence: TGTGCCAGCAGTCGGGGAGGGGGACAGGGGATCCAAGAGACCCAGTACTTC. It yields the protein CASSRGGGQGIQETQYF.

This clonotype was seen once. The V call is TRBV20-1, the J call TRBJ2-5; the D gene is possibly TRBD1 (6 bases). Trimming cost V 2 bases and J 1 base, with 11 bases left between them. CDR1 is DFQATT and CDR2 is SNEGSKA in the germline V gene (reference sequence). This CDR3 comprises 14 residues. CDR3 DNA: TGCAGTGCTAGACTGGGGGCCCCCCAAGAGACCCAGTACTTC. Translated, it gives CSARLGAPQETQYF.

V is TRBV28 and J is TRBJ2-3, with unresolved D. V was cut by 1 base and J by 0 bases, with 14 bases left in between. The CDR3 runs 17 residues. CDR1 is MDHEN, CDR2 SYDVKM, per germline. In DNA, the CDR3 is TGTGCCAGCAGTTTATCGCCTCGGATGACTAGCACAGATACGCAGTATTTT. Translated: CASSLSPRMTSTDTQYF.

CDR3 residues: CASSYSGDYEQYF. The CDR3 DNA sequence: TGTGCCAGCAGTTACTCGGGCGACTACGAGCAGTACTTC. V gene TRBV6-2 or TRBV6-3 combines with J gene TRBJ2-7, with no clear D. V was shortened by 0 bases and J by 3 bases, with 6 bases between the two germline ends. Per germline, CDR1 MNHEY and CDR2 SVGEGT. The CDR3 covers 13 residues.

The chain couples TRBV5-1 to TRBJ2-3; D gene ambiguous. The germline gives CDR1 SGHRS, CDR2 YFSETQ. The CDR3 has 15 residues. Trimming removed 5 bases from V and 0 bases from J, with 13 bases in between. As DNA, the CDR3 is TGCGCCAGCAGGCAAAGATCGCCTAGCACAGATACGCAGTATTTT. Translating gives CASRQRSPSTDTQYF.

V and J are TRBV12-3 or TRBV12-4 and TRBJ1-6; TRBD1 agrees at 7 bases. The CDR3 extends over 15 amino acids. The J segment lost 8 bases and the V segment lost 7 bases, leaving 11 bases of the junction unmatched. In DNA, the CDR3 is TGTGCCAGCAAGCCCCCCGGGACAGCCGATTCACCCCTCCACTTT. It yields the protein CASKPPGTADSPLHF.

The chain has TRBV20-1 and TRBJ2-3, with D perhaps TRBD2 (5 bases). This CDR3 has 15 amino acids. Trimming pared 3 bases from V and 0 bases from J, leaving 13 bases between. Germline CDR1 is DFQATT and CDR2 is SNEGSKA (reference sequence). The DNA for the CDR3 is TGCAGTGCTAGGCTGGACTGGACTAGCACAGATACGCAGTATTTT. Translating gives CSARLDWTSTDTQYF.

CDR3 nucleotide sequence: TGTGCCAGCAGCCAAGATAGCGACGAGCAGTACTTC. This sequence encodes CASSQDSDEQYF. The gene calls are TRBV3-1 and TRBJ2-7; tentative D call: TRBD2 (5 bases). Germline V gene data show CDR1 as LGHDT and CDR2 as YNNKEL (reference sequence). This CDR3 is 12 amino acids long. The V end lost 0 bases, the J end lost 5 bases, and 5 bases lay between the germline ends.

The genes are TRBV14 and TRBJ1-1; 7 bases line up with TRBD1. Germline assignment: CDR1 SGHDN and CDR2 FVKESK. V lost 0 bases to trimming and J lost 3 bases; unmatched junction nucleotides: 7. The CDR3 contains 16 residues. This CDR3 reads CASSQESLGTDTEAFF. The CDR3, as DNA: TGTGCCAGCAGCCAAGAAAGTCTCGGGACAGACACTGAAGCTTTCTTT.

The chain carries TRBV27 and TRBJ2-7, with no clear D. V lost 2 bases and J 6 bases, leaving 11 bases between the germline ends. The CDR3 runs to 13 residues. Germline-derived CDR1 and CDR2 are MNHEY and SMNVEV (reference sequence). The CDR3 region has the DNA TGTGCCAGCAGTTTAATAAGAGGTCCCGAGCAGTACTTC. Translated, it gives CASSLIRGPEQYF.

V is TRBV2 and J is TRBJ2-2; 10 nucleotides line up with TRBD2. CDR3 size: 22 residues. Germline V gene sequence: CDR1 SNHLY, CDR2 FYNNEI. Unmatched junction bases numbered 24, after V lost 7 bases and J lost 1 base. The CDR3 spells CASTFLAGARPYQFQNTGELFF. The CDR3 DNA reads as TGTGCCAGCACGTTTCTAGCGGGAGCCAGACCCTATCAGTTTCAGAACACCGGGGAGCTGTTTTTT.

This clonotype appeared once. This chain connects TRBV7-3 to TRBJ1-1; no reliable D call. Germline lookup yields CDR1 SGHTA and CDR2 FQGTGA. This CDR3 is 14 amino acids long. Trimming stripped 1 base from V and 4 bases from J, with 10 bases between. The CDR3, as DNA: TGTGCCAGCAGCTTAAGTCAATGGAGCACTGAAGCTTTCTTT. It codes for CASSLSQWSTEAFF. Drawing the rest from reference TRBV7-3 and TRBJ1-1, the complete variable domain is GAGVSQTPSNKVTEKGKYVELRCDPISGHTALYWYRQSLGQGPEFLIYFQGTGAADDSGLPNDRFFAVRPEGSVSTLKIQRTERGDSAVYLCASSLSQWSTEAFFGQGTRLTVV.

The J gene is TRBJ2-7, the V gene TRBV29-1; TRBD1 is a possible D gene (5 bases). Germline V gene data show CDR1 as SQVTM and CDR2 as ANQGSEA. CDR3 size: 15 residues. Trimming took off 3 bases at V and 0 bases at J, with 15 bases between the two ends. The CDR3 nucleotides are TGCAGCGTTGAGAATAGCAGGGAAAACTCCTACGAGCAGTACTTC. Protein: CSVENSRENSYEQYF.

J is TRBJ1-1 and V is TRBV30, with 8 bases identical to TRBD1. V shed 2 bases and J 1 base; nucleotides not matched to a gene: 3. This CDR3 is built from 14 residues. CDR1 is GTSNPN and CDR2 is SVGIG in the germline V gene (reference sequence). CDR3 protein: CAWSWQGANTEAFF. The CDR3 nucleotides are TGTGCCTGGAGTTGGCAGGGGGCGAACACTGAAGCTTTCTTT.

The V call is TRBV7-9, the J call TRBJ2-3; the D is unclear. Germline-derived CDR1 and CDR2 are SEHNR and FQNEAQ (reference sequence). The CDR3 covers 16 residues. V lost 5 bases, J lost 2 bases, and 17 bases lay in between. The CDR3 spells CASSHSVLDDTDTQYF. The CDR3 nucleotides are TGTGCCAGCAGCCACAGCGTACTGGACGACACAGATACGCAGTATTTT.

The chain employs TRBV28 and TRBJ2-7; the match to TRBD1 covers 8 bases. Germline V gives CDR1 MDHEN, CDR2 SYDVKM. The CDR3 is 15 residues long. The ends lost 3 bases at V and 2 bases at J; junction bases unmatched: 6. The CDR3 loop is CASSFGQGATYEQYF. The CDR3 bases are TGTGCCAGCAGTTTTGGGCAGGGGGCTACCTACGAGCAGTACTTC.

This clonotype appeared a single time. V usage is TRBV24-1 and J usage is TRBJ2-3; D is possibly TRBD2 (6 bases). This CDR3 is built from 16 residues. Germline V gives CDR1 KGHDR, CDR2 SFDVKD. V lost 0 bases, J lost 2 bases, and 11 bases lay in between. The DNA of the CDR3 is TGTGCCACCAGTGATTTGAGCGGAGGGATCACAGATACGCAGTATTTT. Protein: CATSDLSGGITDTQYF.

The CDR3 region is CSGTSGVTDTQYF. DNA of the CDR3: TGCAGCGGGACTAGCGGGGTAACAGATACGCAGTATTTT. V usage is TRBV29-1 and J usage is TRBJ2-3; the match to TRBD2 covers 12 bases. CDR1 is SQVTM and CDR2 is ANQGSEA in the germline V gene. Germline trimming cut 7 bases from V and 3 bases from J; bases unmatched to any gene: 2. The CDR3 has 13 residues.

This rearrangement joins TRBV5-6 to TRBJ2-3, with 8 bases fitting TRBD1. This CDR3 spans 18 amino acids. The germline V gene encodes CDR1 SGHDT and CDR2 YYEEEE. With V trimmed by 0 bases and J by 0 bases, 9 bases remained unmatched. The CDR3: CASSLGQGPFPSTDTQYF. The CDR3 DNA is TGTGCCAGCAGCTTGGGACAGGGGCCGTTCCCTAGCACAGATACGCAGTATTTT.

The rearrangement uses TRBV6-1 and TRBJ2-5; 9 nucleotides align to TRBD2. The CDR3 loop spans 16 amino acids. CDR1 is MNHNS, CDR2 SASEGT, per germline. J gave up 4 bases and V 2 bases, and 8 bases lay outside the gene matches. The CDR3 nucleotides read TGTGCCAGCAGTGAAATTAGCGGGAGAGGCTTAGAGACCCAGTACTTC. Translating it yields CASSEISGRGLETQYF.